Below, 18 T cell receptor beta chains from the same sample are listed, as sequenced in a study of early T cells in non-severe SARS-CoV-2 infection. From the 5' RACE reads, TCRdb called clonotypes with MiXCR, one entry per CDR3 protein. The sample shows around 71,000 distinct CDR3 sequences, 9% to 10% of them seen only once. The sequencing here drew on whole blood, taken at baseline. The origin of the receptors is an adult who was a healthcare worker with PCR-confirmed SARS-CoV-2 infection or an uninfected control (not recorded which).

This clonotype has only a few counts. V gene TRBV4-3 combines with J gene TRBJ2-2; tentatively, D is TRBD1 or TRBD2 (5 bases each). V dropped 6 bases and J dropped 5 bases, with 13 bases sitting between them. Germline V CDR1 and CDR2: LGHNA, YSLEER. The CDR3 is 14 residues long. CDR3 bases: TGCGCCAGCAGACCTACTTGGGGGACCGGGGAGCTGTTTTTT. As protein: CASRPTWGTGELFF.

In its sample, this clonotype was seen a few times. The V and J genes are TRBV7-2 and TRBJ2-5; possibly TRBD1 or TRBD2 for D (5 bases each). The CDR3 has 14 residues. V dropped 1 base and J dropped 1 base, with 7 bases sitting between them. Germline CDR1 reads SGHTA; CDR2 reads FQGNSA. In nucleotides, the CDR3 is TGTGCCAGCAGCTTAGGGGGGTTCCAAGAGACCCAGTACTTC. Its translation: CASSLGGFQETQYF.

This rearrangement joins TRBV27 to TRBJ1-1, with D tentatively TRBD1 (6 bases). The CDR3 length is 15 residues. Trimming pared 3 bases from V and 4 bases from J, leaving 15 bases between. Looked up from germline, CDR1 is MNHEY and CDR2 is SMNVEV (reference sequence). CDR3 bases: TGTGCCAGCAGTTTCGGCAGGGGTAGTACCACTGAAGCTTTCTTT. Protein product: CASSFGRGSTTEAFF.

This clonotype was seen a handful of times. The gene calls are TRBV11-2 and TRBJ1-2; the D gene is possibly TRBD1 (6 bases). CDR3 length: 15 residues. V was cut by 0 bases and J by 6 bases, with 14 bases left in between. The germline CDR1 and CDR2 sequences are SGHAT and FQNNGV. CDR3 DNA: TGTGCCAGCAGCTTAGAGGGGGCAGGGCAGGATGGCTACACCTTC. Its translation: CASSLEGAGQDGYTF.

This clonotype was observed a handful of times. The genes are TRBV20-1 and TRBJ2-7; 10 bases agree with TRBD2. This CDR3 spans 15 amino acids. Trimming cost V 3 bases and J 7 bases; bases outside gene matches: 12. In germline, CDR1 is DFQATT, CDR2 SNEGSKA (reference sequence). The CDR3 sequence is CSARASGRGAWEQYF. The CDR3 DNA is TGCAGTGCTAGGGCTAGCGGGAGAGGGGCGTGGGAGCAGTACTTC.

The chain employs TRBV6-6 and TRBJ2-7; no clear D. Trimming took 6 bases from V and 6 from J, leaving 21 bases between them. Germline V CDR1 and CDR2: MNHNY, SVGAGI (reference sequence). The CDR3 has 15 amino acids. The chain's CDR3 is CASRVQSTFGGEQYF. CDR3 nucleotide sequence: TGTGCCAGCAGGGTGCAGTCGACCTTCGGCGGCGAGCAGTACTTC.

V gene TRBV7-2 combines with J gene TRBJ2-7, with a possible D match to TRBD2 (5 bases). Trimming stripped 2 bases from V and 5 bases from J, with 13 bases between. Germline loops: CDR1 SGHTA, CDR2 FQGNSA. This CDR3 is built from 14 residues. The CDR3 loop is CASSLRGLGHEQYF. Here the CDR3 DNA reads TGTGCCAGCAGCTTAAGAGGGCTTGGGCACGAGCAGTACTTC.

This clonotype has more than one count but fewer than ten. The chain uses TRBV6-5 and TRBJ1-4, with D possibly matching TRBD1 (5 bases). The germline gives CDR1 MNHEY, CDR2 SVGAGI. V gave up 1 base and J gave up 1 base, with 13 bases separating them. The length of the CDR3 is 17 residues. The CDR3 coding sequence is TGTGCCAGCAGTTACTGGGTTAAGGGGTTAACTAATGAAAAACTGTTTTTT. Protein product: CASSYWVKGLTNEKLFF.

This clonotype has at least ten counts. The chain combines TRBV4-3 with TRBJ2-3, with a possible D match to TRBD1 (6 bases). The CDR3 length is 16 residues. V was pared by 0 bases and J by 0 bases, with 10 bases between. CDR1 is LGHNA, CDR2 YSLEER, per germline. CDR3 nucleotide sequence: TGCGCCAGCAGCCAAGACTGGGGACAAAGCACAGATACGCAGTATTTT. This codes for CASSQDWGQSTDTQYF.

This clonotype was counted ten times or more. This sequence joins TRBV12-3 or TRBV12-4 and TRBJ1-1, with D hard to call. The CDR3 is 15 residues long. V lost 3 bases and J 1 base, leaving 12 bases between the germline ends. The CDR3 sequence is CASSFDRRENTEAFF. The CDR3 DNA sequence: TGTGCCAGCAGTTTCGACCGCCGGGAGAACACTGAAGCTTTCTTT.

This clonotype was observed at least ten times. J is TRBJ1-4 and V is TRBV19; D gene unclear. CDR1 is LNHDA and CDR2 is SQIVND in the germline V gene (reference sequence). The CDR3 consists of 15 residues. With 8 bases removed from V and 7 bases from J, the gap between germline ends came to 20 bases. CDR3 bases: TGTGCCAGTGCGACCCGGGGAGTGGCCCCTGAAAAACTGTTTTTT. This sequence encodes CASATRGVAPEKLFF.

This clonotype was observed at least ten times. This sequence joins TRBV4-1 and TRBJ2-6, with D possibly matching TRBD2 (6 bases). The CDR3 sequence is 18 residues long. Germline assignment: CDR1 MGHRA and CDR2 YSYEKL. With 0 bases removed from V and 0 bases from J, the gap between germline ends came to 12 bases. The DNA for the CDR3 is TGCGCCAGCAGCCAAGATAGCGGCAGAGGCTCTGGGGCCAACGTCCTGACTTTC. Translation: CASSQDSGRGSGANVLTF.

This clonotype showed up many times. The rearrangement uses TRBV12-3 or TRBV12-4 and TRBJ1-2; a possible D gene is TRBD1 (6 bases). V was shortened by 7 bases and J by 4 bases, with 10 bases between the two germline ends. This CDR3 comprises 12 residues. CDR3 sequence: CASTTGTYGYTF. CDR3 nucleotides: TGTGCCAGCACTACAGGGACCTATGGCTACACCTTC.

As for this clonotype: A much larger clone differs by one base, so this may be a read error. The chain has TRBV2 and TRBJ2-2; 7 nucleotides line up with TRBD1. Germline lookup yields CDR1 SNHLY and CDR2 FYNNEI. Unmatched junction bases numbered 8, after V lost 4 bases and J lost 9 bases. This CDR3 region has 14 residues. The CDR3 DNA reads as TGTGCCAGCAGTGGACAGGGTACCGCCTGGGAGCTGTTTTTT. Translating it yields CASSGQGTAWELFF.

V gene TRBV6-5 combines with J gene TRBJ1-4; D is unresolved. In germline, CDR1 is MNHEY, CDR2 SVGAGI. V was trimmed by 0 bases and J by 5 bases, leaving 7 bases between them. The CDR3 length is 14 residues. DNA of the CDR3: TGTGCCAGCAGTTACTCGGATGGGAATGAAAAACTGTTTTTT. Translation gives CASSYSDGNEKLFF.

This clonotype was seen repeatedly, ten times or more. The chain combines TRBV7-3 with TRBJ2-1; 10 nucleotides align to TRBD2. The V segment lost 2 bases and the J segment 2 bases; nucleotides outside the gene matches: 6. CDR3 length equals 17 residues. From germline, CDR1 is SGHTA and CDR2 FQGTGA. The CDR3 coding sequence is TGTGCCAGCAGCTTATGGGCTAGCGGGGGAACCTACAATGAGCAGTTCTTC. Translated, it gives CASSLWASGGTYNEQFF.

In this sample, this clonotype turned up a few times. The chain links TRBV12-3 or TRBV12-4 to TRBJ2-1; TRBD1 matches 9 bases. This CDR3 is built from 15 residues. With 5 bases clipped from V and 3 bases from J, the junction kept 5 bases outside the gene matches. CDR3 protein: CASSRQGVSYNEQFF. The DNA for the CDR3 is TGTGCCAGCAGTCGACAGGGGGTAAGCTACAATGAGCAGTTCTTC.

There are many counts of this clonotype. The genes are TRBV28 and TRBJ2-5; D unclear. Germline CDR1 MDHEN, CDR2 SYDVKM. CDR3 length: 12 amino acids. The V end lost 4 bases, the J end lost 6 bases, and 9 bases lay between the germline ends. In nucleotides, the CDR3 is TGTGCCAGCAGTTATGCAACAAAGACCCAGTACTTC. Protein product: CASSYATKTQYF.